Sequencing of this T cell receptor beta chain was carried out in a study of blood T cell repertoires in COVID-19 (dated by TCRdb to about 2020). Some background on the complete study: The collaborator samples originated in the United States, Italy and Spain and spanned the acute and convalescent phases of COVID-19. The prospective study material was composed of cDNA or gDNA derived from T cells, B-cell-depleted T cells, or PBMCs. Subjects who had been exposed to COVID-19, were actively infected with it, or had recovered from it provided the deeply sampled blood TCRbeta repertoires that made up the dataset. A freely available public database, intended as a resource for researchers studying the immune response to SARS-CoV-2, is where the repertoires were released. The samples were drawn from the first 160 participants of the ongoing ImmuneRACE study and from roughly 1,300 subjects provided by 6 global collaborators. Nearly every sample came with metadata listing a de-identified subject ID, COVID-19 status, age in years and sex. HLA class I and class II types, where available, came from metadata supplied by the sample provider rather than from assay-based typing. The full study reports these points: The amount of clinical and demographic metadata varied by source and participant and was provided uncurated.

Turning to this clone: The antigen it recognizes is unknown. The record has no base qualities; no much larger clone is one base away.

Each collaborating institution followed its own protocols to collect whole blood in K2EDTA tubes. Collaborator samples were shipped for TCRbeta analysis as frozen whole blood, isolated PBMCs, or DNA extracted from either sample type. There are 14 amino acids in the CDR3, from cysteine to phenylalanine inclusive. The only DNA kept is the CDR3, 42 bases in frame from the first base. CDR1 MNHEY and CDR2 SVGAGI are derived from the germline V gene. V sheds 4 bases and J sheds 4 bases, leaving 10 bases between their ends. TCRbeta CDR3 regions were amplified from genomic DNA by means of the immunoSEQ Assay, a bias-controlled multiplex PCR. The study's processing was this. Nucleated cell counts per sample were estimated from amplification of reference gene primers within the assay. Sequence reads were collapsed and filtered to measure the absolute abundance of every unique TCRbeta CDR3 rearrangement. For each sample, productive Simpson clonality was calculated as the square root of Simpson's diversity index across productive rearrangements. TCRdb carries this immuneACCESS record with in-frame sequences only. Its versions omit some clonotypes, under half of them owing to an unresolved V gene in the studies checked, with the rest unexplained. D and trimming were read from the DNA, whereas the V and J calls and clone size are those reported in that table. Recorded for this sample are 120,000 or so clones; 80% to 90% of them occurred a single time. More than 15% of the sample belongs to the ten largest clones.

The sequencing input was peripheral blood. The TCR sequence derives from a woman in her sixties or seventies with acute or convalescent COVID-19. This chain joins TRBV6-5 to TRBJ1-4; the D gene is perhaps TRBD1, on 6 matching bases. The DNA sequence follows: TGTGCCAGCAGTTCCGGGACAAATAATGAAAAACTGTTTTTT. It encodes CASSSGTNNEKLFF.